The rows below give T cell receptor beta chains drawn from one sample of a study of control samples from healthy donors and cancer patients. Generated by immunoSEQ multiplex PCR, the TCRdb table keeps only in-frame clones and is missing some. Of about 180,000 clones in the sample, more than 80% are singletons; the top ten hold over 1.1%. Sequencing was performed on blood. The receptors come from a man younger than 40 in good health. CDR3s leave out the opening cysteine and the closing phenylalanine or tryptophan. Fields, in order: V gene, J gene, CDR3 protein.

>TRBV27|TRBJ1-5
ASSLAPKRPQH
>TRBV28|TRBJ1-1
ASSPGGIGTEAF
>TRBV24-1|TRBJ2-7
ATTQRALQVYEQY
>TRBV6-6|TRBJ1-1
ASLRDRGLNTEAF
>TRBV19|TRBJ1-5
ASTRQNQPQH
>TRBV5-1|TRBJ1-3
ASSFSWGSGNTIY
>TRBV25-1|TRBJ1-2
ASSEGTGYGYT
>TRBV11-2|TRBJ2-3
ASSLVASGFTDTQY
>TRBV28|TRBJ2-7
ASSLAPGLAGVHEQY
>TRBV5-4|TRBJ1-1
ASSRTGGGTEAF
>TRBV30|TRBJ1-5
AWSRDTDQPQH
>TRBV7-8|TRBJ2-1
ASSLVWDKDNEQF